The T cell receptor beta chain described here comes from a study of cytomegalovirus exposure and HLA in healthy donors. Overall study: The use of the same platform for the roughly 110 validation repertoires and the roughly 680 first-cohort repertoires was reported by a later analysis. Findings and caveats of the study: Diagnosis of cytomegalovirus status made by the classifier reportedly showed high specificity and sensitivity. Most TCR sequences were seen very rarely across donors, but some public TCRs occurred in many.

In regard to this clone: The antigen is undetermined.

Profiled with immunoSEQ multiplex PCR; TCRdb holds only in-frame clones, not every one. The repertoire holds around 150,000 clones, with approximately 90% as singletons. The CDR3 sequence is 12 residues long. Trimming pared 4 bases from V and 6 bases from J, leaving 6 bases between. Germline CDR1 reads MNHNY; CDR2 reads SVGAGI (reference sequence). This receptor was obtained from a man aged 18-30 years in good health and CMV-seronegative. Sequencing was done on a sample of PBMCs. The chain uses TRBV6-6 and TRBJ2-2; D gene ambiguous. The CDR3 protein is CASSLVAGELFF. In DNA form, the CDR3 reads TGTGCCAGCAGTTTAGTGGCCGGGGAGCTGTTTTTT.